One T cell receptor beta chain is described in this entry. Its matching antigen is unknown. Only in-frame clones appear in the TCRdb table, and some are missing; sequencing was by immunoSEQ multiplex PCR. Of around 100,000 clones in the sample, 85% to 95% are singletons; the top ten hold 1% to 1.5%. This record comes from a study of graft-versus-host responses after intestinal transplantation. Study in general: Recipients got multivisceral, liver-intestinal, or isolated intestinal transplants. Induction with anti-thymocyte globulin, then tacrolimus and steroids for around three years, was given to all recipients.

Findings of the study overall: An association linked early post-transplant HvG declines with peak circulating GvH clone levels.

Trimming shortened V by 2 bases and J by 5 bases, and 11 bases separated the two germline ends. The CDR3 consists of 13 residues. Per the germline V gene, CDR1 is SGHKS and CDR2 is YYEKEE (reference sequence). The sequence was collected from a human donor who was the organ donor for an intestinal transplant. The rearrangement links TRBV5-5 to TRBJ2-7; D is possibly TRBD1 (5 bases). This material consisted of unstimulated CD8+ T cells sorted from spleen or lymph node cells, taken before transplant. CDR3 amino acids: CASSFIRENEQYF. In DNA form, the CDR3 reads TGTGCCAGCAGCTTTATCAGGGAAAACGAGCAGTACTTC.